This is a list of T cell receptor beta chains from one sample in a study of T cell repertoires in cytomegalovirus infection. No antigen has been assigned to these receptors. Each CDR3 protein gets one entry after TCRdb re-called the reads with MiXCR. This sample carries 680,000 or so distinct CDR3 sequences, around 31% of them seen once, and the ten largest clones take about 18%. The specimen was cultured PBMCs, collected from culture after CMV antigen stimulation. Receptors originate from a human donor in good health (CMV status not recorded). Some clones in this sample may be carry-over from other donors' samples. Both conserved end residues are part of each CDR3. The D gene is left open where the match is weak. Size is stated for part of the rows, as once, few or many counts, or as a class when the clone is expanded.

V: TRBV6-6; D: .; J: TRBJ1-1; size: few; length: 11; CDR3: CASTTQGEAFF; DNA: TGTGCCAGCACTACACAGGGTGAAGCTTTCTTT
V: TRBV7-2; D: .; J: TRBJ2-7; size: .; length: 14; CDR3: CASSLSGLIYEQYF; DNA: TGTGCCAGCAGCCTGTCGGGGTTAATCTACGAGCAGTACTTC
V: TRBV11-2; D: .; J: TRBJ2-1; size: .; length: 16; CDR3: CASSPLFWLGVAEQFF; DNA: TGTGCCAGCAGCCCATTGTTCTGGCTAGGTGTTGCTGAGCAGTTCTTC
V: TRBV7-2; D: TRBD1; J: TRBJ1-3; size: .; length: 14; CDR3: CASSLGQYGNTIYF; DNA: TGTGCCAGCAGCCTGGGACAGTACGGAAACACCATATATTTT
V: TRBV11-1; D: .; J: TRBJ1-2; size: many; length: 15; CDR3: CASSMTAITNYGYTF; DNA: TGTGCCAGCAGCATGACAGCGATCACTAACTATGGCTACACCTTC
V: TRBV19; D: .; J: TRBJ2-7; size: .; length: 15; CDR3: CASSIVPGSAYEQYF; DNA: TGTGCCAGTAGTATCGTGCCCGGGTCTGCCTACGAGCAGTACTTC
V: TRBV2; D: .; J: TRBJ1-2; size: .; length: 15; CDR3: CASSVPAGLNYGYTF; DNA: TGTGCCAGCAGTGTACCGGCAGGACTAAACTATGGCTACACCTTC
V: TRBV20-1; D: .; J: TRBJ2-2; size: .; length: 16; CDR3: CSARSVFTGGTGELLF; DNA: TGCAGTGCTAGAAGTGTGTTTACGGGTGGCACCGGGGAGCTGCTTTTT
V: TRBV4-1; D: .; J: TRBJ2-1; size: .; length: 17; CDR3: CASSQGTSLGVYNEQFF; DNA: TGCGCCAGCAGCCAGGGCACTAGCCTGGGCGTGTACAATGAGCAGTTCTTC
V: TRBV6-2/TRBV6-3; D: .; J: TRBJ2-1; size: .; length: 17; CDR3: CASSYSGLLSSYNEQFF; DNA: TGTGCCAGCAGTTACTCGGGACTGCTAAGCTCCTACAATGAGCAGTTCTTC
V: TRBV7-2; D: .; J: TRBJ1-5; size: .; length: 13; CDR3: CASSKSGNQPQHF; DNA: TGTGCCAGCAGCAAATCGGGCAATCAGCCCCAGCATTTT
V: TRBV11-2; D: TRBD2; J: TRBJ2-3; size: .; length: 18; CDR3: CASSLVGLAGGRADTQYF; DNA: TGTGCCAGCAGCTTAGTGGGACTAGCGGGGGGGAGGGCGGATACGCAGTATTTT
V: TRBV18; D: .; J: TRBJ2-5; size: few; length: 14; CDR3: CASSPPAAALTQYF; DNA: TGTGCCAGCTCACCACCGGCGGCGGCGTTGACCCAGTACTTC
V: TRBV5-6; D: .; J: TRBJ1-1; size: few; length: 16; CDR3: CASSWDLQGEKTEAFF; DNA: TGTGCCAGCAGCTGGGACCTACAGGGAGAGAAGACTGAAGCTTTCTTT
V: TRBV12-3/TRBV12-4; D: TRBD1; J: TRBJ1-1; size: few; length: 18; CDR3: CASSLVRRGLRVNTEAFF; DNA: TGTGCCAGCAGTTTAGTTCGCAGGGGGCTGCGTGTGAACACTGAAGCTTTCTTT
V: TRBV20-1; D: .; J: TRBJ1-1; size: .; length: 14; CDR3: CSASSPSGDTEAFF; DNA: TGCAGTGCTAGTTCCCCTAGCGGGGACACTGAAGCTTTCTTT
V: TRBV11-2; D: .; J: TRBJ1-1; size: few; length: 13; CDR3: CASSLIVDTEAFF; DNA: TGTGCCAGCAGCTTAATTGTGGACACTGAAGCTTTCTTT
V: TRBV12-5; D: .; J: TRBJ2-7; size: .; length: 14; CDR3: CASGSTGSSYEQYF; DNA: TGTGCTAGTGGTTCCACAGGCAGCTCCTACGAGCAGTACTTC
V: TRBV7-2; D: .; J: TRBJ2-2; size: few; length: 14; CDR3: CASSRGTHTGELFF; DNA: TGTGCCAGCAGCCGCGGGACGCACACCGGGGAGCTGTTTTTT
V: TRBV6-1; D: .; J: TRBJ1-1; size: .; length: 13; CDR3: CASSEAGATEAFF; DNA: TGTGCCAGCAGTGAAGCAGGGGCCACTGAAGCTTTCTTT
V: TRBV6-6; D: TRBD1; J: TRBJ1-2; size: .; length: 13; CDR3: CASSSQGTGGYTF; DNA: TGTGCCAGCAGCTCCCAGGGGACAGGCGGCTACACCTTC
V: TRBV3-1; D: .; J: TRBJ1-1; size: .; length: 13; CDR3: CASSHLGDTEAFF; DNA: TGTGCCAGCAGCCATCTGGGGGACACTGAAGCTTTCTTT
V: TRBV19; D: .; J: TRBJ2-3; size: .; length: 16; CDR3: CASSIRQDQTKDTQYF; DNA: TGTGCCAGTAGTATTAGGCAGGACCAGACTAAGGATACGCAGTATTTT
V: TRBV7-2; D: TRBD2; J: TRBJ2-1; size: many; length: 15; CDR3: CASSETGTSSIEQFF; DNA: TGTGCCAGCAGCGAAACCGGGACTAGCTCAATTGAGCAGTTCTTC
V: TRBV7-2; D: .; J: TRBJ2-3; size: many; length: 16; CDR3: CASSLVPRGSTDTQYF; DNA: TGTGCCAGCAGCTTAGTACCGCGGGGCTCCACAGATACGCAGTATTTT
V: TRBV7-2; D: .; J: TRBJ2-7; size: .; length: 17; CDR3: CASSHTRGVQHSYEQYF; DNA: TGTGCCAGCAGCCACACAAGAGGGGTCCAGCACTCCTACGAGCAGTACTTC
V: TRBV6-1; D: .; J: TRBJ2-3; size: .; length: 12; CDR3: CATETGTDTQYF; DNA: TGTGCCACCGAAACTGGGACAGATACGCAGTATTTT
V: TRBV10-3; D: .; J: TRBJ1-2; size: .; length: 11; CDR3: CAIGGGYGYTF; DNA: TGTGCCATCGGAGGGGGGTATGGCTACACCTTC
V: TRBV5-1; D: .; J: TRBJ1-1; size: .; length: 15; CDR3: CASSARYQGNTEAFF; DNA: TGCGCCAGCAGCGCACGCTATCAGGGTAACACTGAAGCTTTCTTT